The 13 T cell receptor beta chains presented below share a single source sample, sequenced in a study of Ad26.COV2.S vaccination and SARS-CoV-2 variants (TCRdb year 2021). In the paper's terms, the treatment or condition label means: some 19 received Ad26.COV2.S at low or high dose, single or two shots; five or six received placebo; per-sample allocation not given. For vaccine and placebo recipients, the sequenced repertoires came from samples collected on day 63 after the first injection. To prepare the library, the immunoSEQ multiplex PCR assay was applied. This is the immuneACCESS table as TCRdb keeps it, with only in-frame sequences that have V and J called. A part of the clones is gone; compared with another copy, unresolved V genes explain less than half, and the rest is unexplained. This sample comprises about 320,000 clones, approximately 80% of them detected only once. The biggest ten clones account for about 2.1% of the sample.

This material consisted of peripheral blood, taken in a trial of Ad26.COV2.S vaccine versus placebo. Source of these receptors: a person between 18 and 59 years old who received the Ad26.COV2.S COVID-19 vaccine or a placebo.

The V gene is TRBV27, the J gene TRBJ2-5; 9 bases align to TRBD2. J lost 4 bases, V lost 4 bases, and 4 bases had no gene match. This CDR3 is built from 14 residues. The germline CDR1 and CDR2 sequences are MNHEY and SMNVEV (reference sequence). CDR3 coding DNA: TGTGCCAGCAGTTCTCGGACTAGCGCAGAGACCCAGTACTTC. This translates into CASSSRTSAETQYF.

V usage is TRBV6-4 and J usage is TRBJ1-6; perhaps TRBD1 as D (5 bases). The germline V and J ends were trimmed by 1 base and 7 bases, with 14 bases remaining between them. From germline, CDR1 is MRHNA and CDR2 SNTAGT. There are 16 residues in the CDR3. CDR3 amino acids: CASSDFAGAANSPLHF. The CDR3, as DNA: TGTGCCAGCAGTGACTTTGCTGGGGCGGCCAATTCACCCCTCCACTTT.

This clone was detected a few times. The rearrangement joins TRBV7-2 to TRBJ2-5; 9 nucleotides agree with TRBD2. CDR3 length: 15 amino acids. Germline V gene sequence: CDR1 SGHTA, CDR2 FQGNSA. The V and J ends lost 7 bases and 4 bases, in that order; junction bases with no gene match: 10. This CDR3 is CASILDSGGLETQYF. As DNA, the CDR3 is TGTGCCAGCATACTGGACAGCGGGGGGTTAGAGACCCAGTACTTC.

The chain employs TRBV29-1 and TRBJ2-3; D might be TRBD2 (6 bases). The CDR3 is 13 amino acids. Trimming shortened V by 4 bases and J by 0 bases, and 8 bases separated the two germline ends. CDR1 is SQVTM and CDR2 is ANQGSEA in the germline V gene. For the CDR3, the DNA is TGCAGCGTTGTCGGGGGAAGCACAGATACGCAGTATTTT. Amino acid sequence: CSVVGGSTDTQYF.

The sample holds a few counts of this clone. CDR3 DNA sequence: TGTGCCAGCAGACAAGGACTAGCGGGCACCTACAATGAGCAGTTCTTC. Protein product: CASRQGLAGTYNEQFF. The J gene is TRBJ2-1, the V gene TRBV2; the match to TRBD2 covers 11 bases. V lost 6 bases, J lost 2 bases, and 6 bases stayed unmatched. CDR3 length: 16 amino acids. Germline V CDR1 and CDR2: SNHLY, FYNNEI.

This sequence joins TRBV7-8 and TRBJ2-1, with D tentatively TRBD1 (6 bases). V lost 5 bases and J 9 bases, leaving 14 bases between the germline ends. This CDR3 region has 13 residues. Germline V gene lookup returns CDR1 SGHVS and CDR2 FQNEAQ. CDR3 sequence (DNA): TGTGCCAGCAGCCAGGGGTTAGGTGGTGAGCAGTTCTTC. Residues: CASSQGLGGEQFF. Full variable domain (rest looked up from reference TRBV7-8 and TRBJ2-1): GAGVSQSPRYKVAKRGQDVALRCDPISGHVSLFWYQQALGQGPEFLTYFQNEAQLDKSGLPSDRFFAERPEGSVSTLKIQRTQQEDSAVYLCASSQGLGGEQFFGPGTRLTVL.

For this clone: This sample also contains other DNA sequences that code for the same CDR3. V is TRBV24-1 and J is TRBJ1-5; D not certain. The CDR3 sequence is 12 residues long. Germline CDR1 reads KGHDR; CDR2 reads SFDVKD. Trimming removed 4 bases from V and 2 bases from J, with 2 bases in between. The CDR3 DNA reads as TGTGCCACCAGTGACGGCAATCAGCCCCAGCATTTT. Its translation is CATSDGNQPQHF.

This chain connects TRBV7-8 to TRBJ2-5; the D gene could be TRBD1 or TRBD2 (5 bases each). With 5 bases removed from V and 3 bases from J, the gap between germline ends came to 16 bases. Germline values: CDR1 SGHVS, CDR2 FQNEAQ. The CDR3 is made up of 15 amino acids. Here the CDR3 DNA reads TGTGCCAGCAGCCTACCGGGACCCTTAGAAGAGACCCAGTACTTC. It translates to CASSLPGPLEETQYF.

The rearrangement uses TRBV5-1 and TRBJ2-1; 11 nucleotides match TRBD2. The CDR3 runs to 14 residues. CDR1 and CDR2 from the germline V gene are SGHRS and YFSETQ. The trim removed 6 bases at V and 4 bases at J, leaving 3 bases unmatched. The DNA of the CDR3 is TGCGCCAGCAAGACTAGCGGGGCGTACAATGAGCAGTTCTTC. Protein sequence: CASKTSGAYNEQFF. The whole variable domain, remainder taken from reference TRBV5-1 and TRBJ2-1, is KAGVTQTPRYLIKTRGQQVTLSCSPISGHRSVSWYQQTPGQGLQFLFEYFSETQRNKGNFPGRFSGRQFSNSRSEMNVSTLELGDSALYLCASKTSGAYNEQFFGPGTRLTVL.

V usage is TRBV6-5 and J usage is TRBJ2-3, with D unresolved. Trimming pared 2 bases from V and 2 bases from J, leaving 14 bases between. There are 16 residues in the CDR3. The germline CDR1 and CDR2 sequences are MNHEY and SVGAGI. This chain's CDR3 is CASSYQGARPTDTQYF. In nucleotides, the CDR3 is TGTGCCAGCAGTTACCAAGGAGCCCGACCCACAGATACGCAGTATTTT.

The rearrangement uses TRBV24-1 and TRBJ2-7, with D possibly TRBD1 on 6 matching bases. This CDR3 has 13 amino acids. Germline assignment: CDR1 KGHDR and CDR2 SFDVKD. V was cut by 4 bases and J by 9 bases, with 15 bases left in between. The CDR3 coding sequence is TGTGCCACCAGTGAGGGGACACCCACGCGGCAGTACTTC. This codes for CATSEGTPTRQYF.

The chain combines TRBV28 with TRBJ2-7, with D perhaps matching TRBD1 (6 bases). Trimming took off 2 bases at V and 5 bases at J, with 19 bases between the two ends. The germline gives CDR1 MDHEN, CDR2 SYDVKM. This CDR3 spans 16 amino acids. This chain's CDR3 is CASSLALDSNSHEQYF. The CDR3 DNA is TGTGCCAGCAGTTTAGCCCTGGACAGCAATTCCCACGAGCAGTACTTC.

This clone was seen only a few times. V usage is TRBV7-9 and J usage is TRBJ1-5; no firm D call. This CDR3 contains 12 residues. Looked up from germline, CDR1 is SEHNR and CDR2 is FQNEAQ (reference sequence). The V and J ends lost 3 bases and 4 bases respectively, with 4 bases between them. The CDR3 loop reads CASSLDNQPQHF. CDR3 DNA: TGTGCCAGCAGCTTGGATAATCAGCCCCAGCATTTT.